This T cell receptor beta chain was observed in a study of cytomegalovirus exposure and HLA in healthy donors. Overall study findings and caveats: 150 to 200 TCR beta chains were listed as cytomegalovirus-associated. An ancestry cluster, one associated with Asian ancestry, reportedly showed fewer N-insertions than the roughly 670-donor mean in a later analysis.

Details on this clone: What it binds is not known.

The CDR3 runs to 13 residues. CDR1 is SGHNT and CDR2 is YYREEE in the germline V gene (reference sequence). The V segment lost 5 bases and the J segment 4 bases; nucleotides outside the gene matches: 6. At collection, donors were nominally healthy, but unrecorded immune exposures were probable. PCR employed 60 Vbeta and 13 Jbeta primers. The protocol was immunoSEQ multiplex PCR, while the TCRdb copy is restricted to in-frame clones and leaves out a portion. The sample has about 67,000 clones, approximately 92% seen once. Specimen: PBMCs. This receptor was taken from a woman under 40 in good health and CMV-seropositive. This sequence joins TRBV5-4 and TRBJ2-7; 7 nucleotides match TRBD1. CDR3 residues: CASSYGTAYEQYF. The CDR3 nucleotides are TGTGCCAGCAGTTACGGGACAGCTTACGAGCAGTACTTC.